A selection of T cell receptor beta chains follows, all from one sample in a study of shared clonotypes between healthy human individuals. TCRdb's table, derived via immunoSEQ multiplex PCR, lists solely in-frame clones and lacks some. There are some 480,000 clones in the sample; 79% occur only once, and about 12% lies in the top ten. The sample comprised PBMCs. The receptors were gathered from a woman aged 40 to 55 in good health. Some clones in this sample may be carry-over from other donors' samples. CDR3s include the opening cysteine and the closing phenylalanine or tryptophan.

j_call v_call cdr3_aa
TRBJ2-7 TRBV29-1 CSVVTPGTYEQYF
TRBJ2-7 TRBV15 CATSIVRGEQYF
TRBJ1-1 TRBV6-6 CASSYQTEGTFF
TRBJ1-1 TRBV28 CASLPWGNTEAFF
TRBJ1-1 TRBV27 CASKRYSGQGNTEAFF
TRBJ2-7 TRBV28 CASRGGLGLNEQYF
TRBJ1-1 TRBV6-1 CASSGHGGGRTEAFF
TRBJ1-2 TRBV6-5 CASSRTGERGYTF
TRBJ1-2 TRBV6-5 CASSYSNRKGGYTF
TRBJ1-2 TRBV6-5 CASISINRGDYGYTF
TRBJ2-4 TRBV30 CAWTAGGGVGIQYF
TRBJ2-1 TRBV11-3 CASSYSGNGNNEQFF
TRBJ1-1 TRBV30 CAWTERWGAPMNTEAFF
TRBJ1-5 TRBV6-1 CASCTGYAQPQHF
TRBJ2-3 TRBV19 CASKISLAGVDTQYF
TRBJ1-4 TRBV7-2 CASSLGQDNEKLFF
TRBJ2-3 TRBV7-2 CASSSQAGNRLYTDTQYF
TRBJ2-7 TRBV30 CAWTPGWGYEQYF
TRBJ1-3 TRBV28 CASSLTAGNTIYF
TRBJ1-2 TRBV7-2 CASSLGGPANYGYTF
TRBJ1-2 TRBV6-1 CASSEAAGGNYGYTF
TRBJ2-7 TRBV15 CATRRLADNSYEQYF
TRBJ1-5 TRBV9 CASSVAPGPEDGQPQHF
TRBJ2-1 TRBV6-4 CASSRGLDFYNEQFF
TRBJ2-2 TRBV7-8 CASSQVRRPTGELFF
TRBJ1-1 TRBV20-1 CSAYRETEAFF